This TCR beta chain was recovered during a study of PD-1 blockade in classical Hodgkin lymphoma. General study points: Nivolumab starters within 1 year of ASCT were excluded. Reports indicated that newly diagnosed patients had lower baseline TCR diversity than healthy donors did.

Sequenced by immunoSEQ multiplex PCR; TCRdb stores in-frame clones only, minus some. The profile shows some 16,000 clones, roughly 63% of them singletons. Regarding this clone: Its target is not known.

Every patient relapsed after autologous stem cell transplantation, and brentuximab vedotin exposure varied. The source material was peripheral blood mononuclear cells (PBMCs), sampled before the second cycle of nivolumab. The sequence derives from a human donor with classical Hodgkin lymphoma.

The CDR3 coding sequence is TGTGCCAGTAGTATAGTTGGGGGAGAAGAGACCCAGTACTTC. Translation gives CASSIVGGEETQYF. V usage is TRBV19 and J usage is TRBJ2-5; tentatively, D is TRBD1 or TRBD2 (5 bases each). Trimming took off 1 base at V and 3 bases at J, with 9 bases between the two ends. The CDR3 contains 14 residues. The germline V gene has CDR1 LNHDA and CDR2 SQIVND (reference sequence). The full variable domain, its missing parts supplied by reference TRBV19 and TRBJ2-5, is DGGITQSPKYLFRKEGQNVTLSCEQNLNHDAMYWYRQDPGQGLRLIYYSQIVNDFQKGDIAEGYSVSREKKESFPLTVTSAQKNPTAFYLCASSIVGGEETQYFGPGTRLLVL.